This TCR beta chain was obtained from a study of T cell responses to AZD1222 COVID-19 vaccine. Overall study results and limits: Per reports, nearly half of all spike-specific TCRs target regions that are unmutated in variants. Only five to seven individuals given AZD1222 were seropositive at baseline. Repertoires were sampled only after the peak T cell response.

The CDR3 extends over 15 amino acids. Trimming shortened V by 5 bases and J by 1 base, and 15 bases separated the two germline ends. The germline gives CDR1 SGHRS, CDR2 YFSETQ. Sequenced by immunoSEQ multiplex PCR; TCRdb stores in-frame clones only, minus some. Among under 200,000 clones listed, approximately 92% were seen once. In the case of this clone: Its antigen is still unknown.

The chain employs TRBV5-1 and TRBJ1-1, with a tentative D call TRBD1 (5 bases). This TCR was sampled from an adult in good health. Specimen: peripheral blood, collected on day 0 of AZD1222 vaccination. CDR3 protein: CASRLPGTQNTEAFF. The CDR3 DNA reads TGCGCCAGCAGGCTGCCAGGGACTCAGAACACTGAAGCTTTCTTT.